This TCR beta chain was profiled in a study of blood T cell repertoires in COVID-19. Study context: Specimens from acute and convalescent COVID-19 originated in the United States, Italy and Spain. The analysed material was cDNA or gDNA that came from T cells, B-cell-depleted T cells, or PBMCs.

Germline V gene data show CDR1 as LNHDA and CDR2 as SQIVND (reference sequence). Trimming removed 6 bases at V and 4 bases at J, with 12 bases between. This CDR3 is built from 13 residues. As originally analysed: How many nucleated cells were present was estimated from reference gene primer amplification. Method: immunoSEQ multiplex PCR; TCRdb's copy keeps in-frame clones and lacks some. D and trimming were read from the DNA, whereas the V and J calls and clone size are those reported in that table. The table has about 150,000 clones, roughly nine tenths seen once; the top ten hold 0.5% to 0.6%. The chain employs TRBV19 and TRBJ1-2; D is possibly TRBD1 (6 bases). The sample comprised peripheral blood. This TCR came from a man in his fifties with acute or convalescent COVID-19. CDR3 nucleotide sequence: TGTGCCAGTAGGAACGGACAGTTCTATGGCTACACCTTC. This codes for CASRNGQFYGYTF.